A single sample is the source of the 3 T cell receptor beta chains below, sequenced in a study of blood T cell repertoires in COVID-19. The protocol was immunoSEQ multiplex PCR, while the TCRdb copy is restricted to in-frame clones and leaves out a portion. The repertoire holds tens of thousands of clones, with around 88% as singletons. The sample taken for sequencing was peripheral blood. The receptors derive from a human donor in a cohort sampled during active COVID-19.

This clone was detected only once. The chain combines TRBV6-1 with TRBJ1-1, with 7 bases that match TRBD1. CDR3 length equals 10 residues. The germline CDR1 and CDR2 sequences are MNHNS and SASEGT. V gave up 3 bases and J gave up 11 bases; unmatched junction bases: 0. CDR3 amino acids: CASSDRGAFF. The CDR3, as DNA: TGTGCCAGCAGTGACAGGGGGGCTTTCTTT.

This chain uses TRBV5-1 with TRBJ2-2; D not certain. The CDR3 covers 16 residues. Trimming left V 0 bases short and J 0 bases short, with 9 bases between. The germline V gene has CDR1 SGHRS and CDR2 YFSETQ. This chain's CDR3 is CASSLGAFANTGELFF. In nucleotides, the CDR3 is TGCGCCAGCAGCTTGGGGGCGTTCGCGAACACCGGGGAGCTGTTTTTT.

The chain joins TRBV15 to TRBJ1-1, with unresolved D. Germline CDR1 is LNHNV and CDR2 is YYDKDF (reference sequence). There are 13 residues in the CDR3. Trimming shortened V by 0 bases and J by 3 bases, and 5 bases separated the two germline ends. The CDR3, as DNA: TGTGCCACCAGCAGAGATTATCACACTGAAGCTTTCTTT. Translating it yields CATSRDYHTEAFF.